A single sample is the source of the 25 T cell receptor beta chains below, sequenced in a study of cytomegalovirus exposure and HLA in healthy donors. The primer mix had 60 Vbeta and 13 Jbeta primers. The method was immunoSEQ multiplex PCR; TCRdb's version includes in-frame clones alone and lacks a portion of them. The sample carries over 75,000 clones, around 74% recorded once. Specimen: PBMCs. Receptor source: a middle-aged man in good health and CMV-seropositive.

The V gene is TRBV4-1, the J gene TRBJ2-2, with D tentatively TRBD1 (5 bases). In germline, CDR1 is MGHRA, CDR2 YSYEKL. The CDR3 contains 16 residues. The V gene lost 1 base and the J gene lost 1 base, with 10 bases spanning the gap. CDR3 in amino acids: CASSQGWGGNTGELFF. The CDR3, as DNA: TGCGCCAGCAGCCAAGGATGGGGCGGGAACACCGGGGAGCTGTTTTTT.

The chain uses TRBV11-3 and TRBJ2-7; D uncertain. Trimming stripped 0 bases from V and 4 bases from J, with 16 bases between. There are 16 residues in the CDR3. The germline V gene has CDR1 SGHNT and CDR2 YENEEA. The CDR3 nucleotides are TGTGCCAGCAGCTTAGACCTTGAACTAATAGGTTACGAGCAGTACTTC. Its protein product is CASSLDLELIGYEQYF. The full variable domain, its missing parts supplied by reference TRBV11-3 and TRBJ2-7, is EAGVVQSPRYKIIEKKQPVAFWCNPISGHNTLYWYLQNLGQGPELLIRYENEEAVDDSQLPKDRFSAERLKGVDSTLKIQPAELGDSAVYLCASSLDLELIGYEQYFGPGTRLTVT.

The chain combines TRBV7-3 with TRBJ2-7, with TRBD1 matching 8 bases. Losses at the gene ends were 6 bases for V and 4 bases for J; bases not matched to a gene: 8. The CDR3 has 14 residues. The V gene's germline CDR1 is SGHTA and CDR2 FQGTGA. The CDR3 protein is CASSSTGGRYEQYF. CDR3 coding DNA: TGTGCCAGCAGTTCTACAGGGGGTCGGTACGAGCAGTACTTC.

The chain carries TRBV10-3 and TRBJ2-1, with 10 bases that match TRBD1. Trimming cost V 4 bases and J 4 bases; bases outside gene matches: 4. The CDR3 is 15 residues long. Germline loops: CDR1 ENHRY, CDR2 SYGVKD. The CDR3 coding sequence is TGTGCCATCAGTGGCCGGGACAGGGGATACAATGAGCAGTTCTTC. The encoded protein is CAISGRDRGYNEQFF.

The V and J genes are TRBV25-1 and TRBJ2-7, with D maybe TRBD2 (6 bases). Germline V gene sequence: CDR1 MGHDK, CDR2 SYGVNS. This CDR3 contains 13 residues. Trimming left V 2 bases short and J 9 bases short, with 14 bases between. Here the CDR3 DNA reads TGTGCCAGCAGTGAAAGCTACAATAGCGGGCAGTACTTC. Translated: CASSESYNSGQYF.

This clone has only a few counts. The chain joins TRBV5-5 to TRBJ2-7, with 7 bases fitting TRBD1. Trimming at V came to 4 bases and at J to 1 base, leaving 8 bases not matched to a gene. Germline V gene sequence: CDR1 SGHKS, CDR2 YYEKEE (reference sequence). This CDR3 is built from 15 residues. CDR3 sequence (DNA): TGTGCCAGCAGCCCGGCTGACAGGGTTTCCTACGAGCAGTACTTC. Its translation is CASSPADRVSYEQYF.

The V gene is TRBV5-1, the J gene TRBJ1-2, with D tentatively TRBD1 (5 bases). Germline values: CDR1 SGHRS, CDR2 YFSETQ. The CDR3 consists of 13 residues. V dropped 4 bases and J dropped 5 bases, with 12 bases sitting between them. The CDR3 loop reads CASSVTGGYGYTF. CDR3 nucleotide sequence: TGCGCCAGCAGCGTTACCGGGGGATATGGCTACACCTTC.

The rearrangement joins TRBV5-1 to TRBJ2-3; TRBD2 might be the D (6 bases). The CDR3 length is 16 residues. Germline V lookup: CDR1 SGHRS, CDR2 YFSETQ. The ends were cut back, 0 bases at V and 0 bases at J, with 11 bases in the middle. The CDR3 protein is CASSLEGRGSTDTQYF. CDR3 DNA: TGCGCCAGCAGCTTGGAAGGGCGGGGAAGCACAGATACGCAGTATTTT.

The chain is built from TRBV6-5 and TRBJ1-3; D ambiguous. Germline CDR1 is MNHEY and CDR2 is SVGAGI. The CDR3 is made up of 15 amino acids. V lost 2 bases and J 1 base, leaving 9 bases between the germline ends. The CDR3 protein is CASSYEYRSGNTIYF. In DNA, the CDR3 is TGTGCCAGCAGTTACGAGTACAGATCTGGAAACACCATATATTTT.

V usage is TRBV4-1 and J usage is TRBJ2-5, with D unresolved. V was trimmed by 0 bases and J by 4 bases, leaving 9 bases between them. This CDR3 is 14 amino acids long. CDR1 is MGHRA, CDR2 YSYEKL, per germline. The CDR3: CASSQEPGRETQYF. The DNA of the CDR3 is TGCGCCAGCAGCCAAGAGCCGGGTAGAGAGACCCAGTACTTC.

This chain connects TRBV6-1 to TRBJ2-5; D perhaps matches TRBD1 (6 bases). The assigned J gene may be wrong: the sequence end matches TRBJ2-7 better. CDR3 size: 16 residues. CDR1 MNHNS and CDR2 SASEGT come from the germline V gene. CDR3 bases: TGTGCCAGCAGTGAAAATCCCACAGGGAGCTCCTACGAGCAGTACTTC. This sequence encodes CASSENPTGSSYEQYF.

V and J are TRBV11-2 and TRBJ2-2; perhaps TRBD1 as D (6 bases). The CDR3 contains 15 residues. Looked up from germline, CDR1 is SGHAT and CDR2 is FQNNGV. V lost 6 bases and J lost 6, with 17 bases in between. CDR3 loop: CASSTQGSGAGELFF. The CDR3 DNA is TGTGCCAGCAGTACTCAGGGGTCCGGGGCCGGGGAGCTGTTTTTT.

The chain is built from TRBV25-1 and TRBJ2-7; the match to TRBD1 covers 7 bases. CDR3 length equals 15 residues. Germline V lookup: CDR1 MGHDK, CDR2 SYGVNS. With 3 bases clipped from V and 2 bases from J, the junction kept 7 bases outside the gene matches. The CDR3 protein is CASSEYRGWTYEQYF. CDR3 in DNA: TGTGCCAGCAGTGAGTACAGGGGTTGGACCTACGAGCAGTACTTC.

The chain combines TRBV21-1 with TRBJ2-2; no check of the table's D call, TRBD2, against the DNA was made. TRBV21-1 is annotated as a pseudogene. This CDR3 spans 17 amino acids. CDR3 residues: CASSKEVVGGEPGELFF. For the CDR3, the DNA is TGTGCCAGCAGCAAAGAGGTAGTCGGAGGGGAGCCCGGGGAGCTGTTTTTT.

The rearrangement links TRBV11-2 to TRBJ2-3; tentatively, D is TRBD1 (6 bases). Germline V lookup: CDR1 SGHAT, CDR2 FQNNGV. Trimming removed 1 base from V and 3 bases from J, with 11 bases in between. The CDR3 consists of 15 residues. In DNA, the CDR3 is TGTGCCAGCAGCTTAGGAGGGGGTCGAACAGATACGCAGTATTTT. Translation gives CASSLGGGRTDTQYF.

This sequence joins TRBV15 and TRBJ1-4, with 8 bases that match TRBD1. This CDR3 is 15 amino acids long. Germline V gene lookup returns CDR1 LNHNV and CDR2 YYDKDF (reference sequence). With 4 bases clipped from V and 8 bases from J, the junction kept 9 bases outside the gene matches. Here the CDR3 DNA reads TGTGCCACCAGCACCGAACTGGACAGGGAAGAAAAACTGTTTTTT. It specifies CATSTELDREEKLFF.

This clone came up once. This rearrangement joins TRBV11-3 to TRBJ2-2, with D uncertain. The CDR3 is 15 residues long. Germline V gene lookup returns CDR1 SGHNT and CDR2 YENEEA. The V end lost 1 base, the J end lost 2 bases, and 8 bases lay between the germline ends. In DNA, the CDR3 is TGTGCCAGCAGCTTAGGGCTGGTCAACACCGGGGAGCTGTTTTTT. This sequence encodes CASSLGLVNTGELFF. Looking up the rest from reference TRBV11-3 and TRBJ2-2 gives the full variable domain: EAGVVQSPRYKIIEKKQPVAFWCNPISGHNTLYWYLQNLGQGPELLIRYENEEAVDDSQLPKDRFSAERLKGVDSTLKIQPAELGDSAVYLCASSLGLVNTGELFFGEGSRLTVL.

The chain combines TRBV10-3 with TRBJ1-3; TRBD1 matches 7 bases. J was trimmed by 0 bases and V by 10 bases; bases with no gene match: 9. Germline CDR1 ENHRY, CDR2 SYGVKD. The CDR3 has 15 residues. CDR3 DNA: TGTGCCAGTGTACAGGGGCCCTACTCTGGAAACACCATATATTTT. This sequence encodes CASVQGPYSGNTIYF.

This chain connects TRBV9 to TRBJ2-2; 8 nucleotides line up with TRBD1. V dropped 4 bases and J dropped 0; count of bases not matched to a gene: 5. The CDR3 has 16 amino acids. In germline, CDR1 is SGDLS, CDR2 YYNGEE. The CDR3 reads CASSTGQVSNTGELFF. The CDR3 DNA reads TGTGCCAGCAGCACGGGACAGGTGTCGAACACCGGGGAGCTGTTTTTT. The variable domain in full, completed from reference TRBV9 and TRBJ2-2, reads DSGVTQTPKHLITATGQRVTLRCSPRSGDLSVYWYQQSLDQGLQFLIQYYNGEERAKGNILERFSAQQFPDLHSELNLSSLELGDSALYFCASSTGQVSNTGELFFGEGSRLTVL.

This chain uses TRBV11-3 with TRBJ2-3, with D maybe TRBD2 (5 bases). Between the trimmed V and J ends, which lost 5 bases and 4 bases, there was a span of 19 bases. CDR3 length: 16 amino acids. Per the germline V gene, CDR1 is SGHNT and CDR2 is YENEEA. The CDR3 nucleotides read TGTGCCAGCAGCGAGGGAGTTGGTGTTGATTCAGATACGCAGTATTTT. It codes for CASSEGVGVDSDTQYF.

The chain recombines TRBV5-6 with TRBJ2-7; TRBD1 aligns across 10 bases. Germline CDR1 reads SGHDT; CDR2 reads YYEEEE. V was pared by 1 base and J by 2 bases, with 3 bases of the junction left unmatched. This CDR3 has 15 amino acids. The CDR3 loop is CASSLPGQGAYEQYF. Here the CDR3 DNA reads TGTGCCAGCAGCTTGCCCGGACAGGGGGCCTACGAGCAGTACTTC.

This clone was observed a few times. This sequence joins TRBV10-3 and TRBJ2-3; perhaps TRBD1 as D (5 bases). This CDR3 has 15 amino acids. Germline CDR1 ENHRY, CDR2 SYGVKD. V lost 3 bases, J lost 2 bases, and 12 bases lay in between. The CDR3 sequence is CAISDRTGITDTQYF. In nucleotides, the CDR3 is TGTGCCATCAGTGACCGTACAGGCATCACAGATACGCAGTATTTT.

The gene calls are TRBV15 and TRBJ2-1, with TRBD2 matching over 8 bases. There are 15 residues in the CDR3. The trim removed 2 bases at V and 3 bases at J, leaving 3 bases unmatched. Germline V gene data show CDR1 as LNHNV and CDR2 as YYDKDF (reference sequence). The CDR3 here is CATSRTGTSYNEQFF. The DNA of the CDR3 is TGTGCCACCAGCAGAACCGGGACTAGCTACAATGAGCAGTTCTTC.

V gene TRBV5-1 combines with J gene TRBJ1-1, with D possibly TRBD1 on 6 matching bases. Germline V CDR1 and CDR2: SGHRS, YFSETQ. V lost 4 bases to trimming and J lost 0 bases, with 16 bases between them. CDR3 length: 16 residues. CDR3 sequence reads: CASSTGRGSMNTEAFF. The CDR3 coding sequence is TGCGCCAGCAGCACAGGAAGGGGGTCCATGAACACTGAAGCTTTCTTT.

The CDR3: CASSDLVYSGLAYEQYF. CDR3 nucleotides: TGTGCCAGCAGTGATTTGGTCTATTCGGGACTAGCTTACGAGCAGTACTTC. The chain recombines TRBV6-4 with TRBJ2-7; TRBD2 matches at 9 bases. CDR1 and CDR2 from the germline V gene are MRHNA and SNTAGT. V was pared by 3 bases and J by 4 bases, with 13 bases of the junction left unmatched. The length of the CDR3 is 17 residues.